This TCR beta chain was sequenced during a study of blood T cell repertoires in COVID-19. The repertoire was sequenced with immunoSEQ multiplex PCR; TCRdb's copy has only in-frame clones and lacks some. Of some 340,000 clones listed, 90% are singletons. The CDR3 totals 14 residues. CDR1 is SQVTM, CDR2 ANQGSEA, per germline. V lost 1 base, J lost 0 bases, and 9 bases lay in between. Exposed volunteers were people who met a COVID-19 case within 2 weeks before study entry. The sequenced sample consisted of PBMCs or T cells enriched from blood (not recorded which). The receptor was isolated from a woman in her twenties or thirties who had been exposed to COVID-19. This sequence joins TRBV29-1 and TRBJ1-2, with TRBD1 as a possible D gene (6 bases). CDR3 residues: CSVEGTATNYGYTF. The CDR3 DNA sequence: TGCAGCGTTGAAGGGACAGCTACTAACTATGGCTACACCTTC. The variable domain in full, with the rest retrieved from reference TRBV29-1 and TRBJ1-2, is SAVISQKPSRDICQRGTSLTIQCQVDSQVTMMFWYRQQPGQSLTLIATANQGSEATYESGFVIDKFPISRPNLTFSTLTVSNMSPEDSSIYLCSVEGTATNYGYTFGSGTRLTVV.